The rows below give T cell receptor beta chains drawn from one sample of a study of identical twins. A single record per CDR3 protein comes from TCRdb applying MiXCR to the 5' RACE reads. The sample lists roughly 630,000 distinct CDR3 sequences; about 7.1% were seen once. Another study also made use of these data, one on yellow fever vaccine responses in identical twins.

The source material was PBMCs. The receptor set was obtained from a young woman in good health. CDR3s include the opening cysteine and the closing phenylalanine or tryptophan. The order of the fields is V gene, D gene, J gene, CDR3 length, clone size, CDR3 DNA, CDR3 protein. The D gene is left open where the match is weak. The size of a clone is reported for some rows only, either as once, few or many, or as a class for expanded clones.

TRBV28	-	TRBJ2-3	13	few	TGTGCCAGCAGTTTCATGGGAACAGATACGCAGTATTTT	CASSFMGTDTQYF
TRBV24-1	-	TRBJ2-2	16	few	TGTGCCACCAGTGATCACCCAGAGAGTTTCACCGGGGAGCTGTTTTTT	CATSDHPESFTGELFF
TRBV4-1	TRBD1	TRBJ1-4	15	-	TGCGCCAGCAGCCAACGACAGGGGGCTGGTGAAAAACTGTTTTTT	CASSQRQGAGEKLFF
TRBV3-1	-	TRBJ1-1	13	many	TGTGCCAGCAGAGCAACAGGGCTCCCTGAAGCTTTCTTT	CASRATGLPEAFF
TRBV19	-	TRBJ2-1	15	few	TGTGCCAGTACCCTCGGGCAAGGCTCCTACAATGAGCAGTTCTTC	CASTLGQGSYNEQFF
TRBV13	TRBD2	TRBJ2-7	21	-	TGTGCCAGCAGCTCGACAAGGCCGGGACTAGCGGGAGGACCCCCTTCCTACGAGCAGTACTTC	CASSSTRPGLAGGPPSYEQYF
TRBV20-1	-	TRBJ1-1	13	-	TGCAGTGCCCCGGGGTCATGGAACACTGAAGCTTTCTTT	CSAPGSWNTEAFF
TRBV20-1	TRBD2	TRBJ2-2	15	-	TGCAGTGCTAGATCCCGGAGGGGACTACCTTTGGAGCTGTTTTTT	CSARSRRGLPLELFF
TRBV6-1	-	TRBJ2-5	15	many	TGTGCCAGCAGTGACGTCCAAGGGAGAGGAGAGACCCAGTACTTC	CASSDVQGRGETQYF
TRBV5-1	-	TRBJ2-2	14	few	TGCGCCAGCAGCTTGTGGTCGGAGACCGGGGAGCTGTTTTTT	CASSLWSETGELFF
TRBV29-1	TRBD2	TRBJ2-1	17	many	TGCAGCGTCGAGGGGACTAGCGGGAGAGGGTCCTACAATGAGCAGTTCTTC	CSVEGTSGRGSYNEQFF
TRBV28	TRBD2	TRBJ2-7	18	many	TGTGCCAGCAGTTCGCCGGGACTAGCGGGAGGCCCACTTTTGGAGCAGTACTTC	CASSSPGLAGGPLLEQYF
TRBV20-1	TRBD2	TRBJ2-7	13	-	TGCAGTGCCAACCGGCGGGAGGGCCTCGAGCAGTACTTC	CSANRREGLEQYF
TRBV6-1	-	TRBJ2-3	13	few	TGTGCCAGCACCACGGGTTTCACAGATACGCAGTATTTT	CASTTGFTDTQYF
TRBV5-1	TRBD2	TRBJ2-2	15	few	TGCGCCAGCAGCTGGGGGACTAGCGGAACCGGGGAGCTGTTTTTT	CASSWGTSGTGELFF
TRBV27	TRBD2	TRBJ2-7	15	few	TGTGCCAGCAGTTTTAGACTAGCGGGTTTCTACGAGCAGTACTTC	CASSFRLAGFYEQYF
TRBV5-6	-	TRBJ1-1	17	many	TGTGCCAGCAGCTTGGCCCTGGCGGCCAGGGGGAACACTGAAGCTTTCTTT	CASSLALAARGNTEAFF
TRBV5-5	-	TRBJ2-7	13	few	TGTGCCAGCAGCTTGTGGGACTCGTACGAGCAGTACTTC	CASSLWDSYEQYF
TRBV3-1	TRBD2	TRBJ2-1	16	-	TGTGCCAGCAGCCAAGAGGGCGGGGGGATTTACAATGAGCAGTTCTTC	CASSQEGGGIYNEQFF
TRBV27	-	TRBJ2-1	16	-	TGTGCCAGCAGTCCCCCCGGGACGAGAACCTACAATGAGCAGTTCTTC	CASSPPGTRTYNEQFF
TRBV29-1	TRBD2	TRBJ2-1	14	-	TGCAGCGCTCCGGGCGGGACTACCTACAATGAGCAGTTCTTC	CSAPGGTTYNEQFF
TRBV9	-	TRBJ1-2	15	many	TGTGCCAGCAGTTTTCCTCCCGGGGAAAACTATGGCTACACCTTC	CASSFPPGENYGYTF
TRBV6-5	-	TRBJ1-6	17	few	TGTGCCAGCAGTTACTCGATTCACCAGGGCGGCAATTCACCCCTCCACTTT	CASSYSIHQGGNSPLHF
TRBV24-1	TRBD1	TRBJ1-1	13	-	TGTGCCACCAGTGATTTTCGGACAGGGCTGGCTTTCTTT	CATSDFRTGLAFF
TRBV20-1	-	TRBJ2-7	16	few	TGCAGTGCTAGAGATCGGGTGCTGTCCCGTCACTACGAGCAGTACTTC	CSARDRVLSRHYEQYF
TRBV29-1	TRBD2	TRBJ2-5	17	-	TGCAGCGTTGGGGGCCTAGCGGGAGGCCCAAATGGGGAGACCCAGTACTTC	CSVGGLAGGPNGETQYF
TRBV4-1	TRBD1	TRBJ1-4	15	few	TGCGCCAGCAGCCAAGCAGGGGGCTCTAATGAAAAACTGTTTTTT	CASSQAGGSNEKLFF
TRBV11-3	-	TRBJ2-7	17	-	TGTGCCAGCAGCTTAGTGCGCAGACAGACACTCTCCTACGAGCAGTACTTC	CASSLVRRQTLSYEQYF
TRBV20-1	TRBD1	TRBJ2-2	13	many	TGCAGTGCTAGACGACAGGGGATCGGGGAGCTGTTTTTT	CSARRQGIGELFF
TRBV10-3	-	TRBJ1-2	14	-	TGTGCCATCAGTGAGGGTCCAGCGAACTATGGCTACACCTTC	CAISEGPANYGYTF
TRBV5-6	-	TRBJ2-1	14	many	TGTGCCAGCAAAGTCACTTTCCCGTACAATGAGCAGTTCTTC	CASKVTFPYNEQFF
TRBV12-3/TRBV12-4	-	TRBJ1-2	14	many	TGTGCCAGCAGTTCCCAAAGACTGAACTATGGCTACACCTTC	CASSSQRLNYGYTF
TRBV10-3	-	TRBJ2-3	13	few	TGTGCCATCAGGGGGGCGCGGGAAGATACGCAGTATTTT	CAIRGAREDTQYF
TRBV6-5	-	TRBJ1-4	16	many	TGTGCCAGCAGTTCTCCAGGCGGGGGGACGGGTGAAAAACTGTTTTTT	CASSSPGGGTGEKLFF
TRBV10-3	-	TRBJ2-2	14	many	TGTGCCAGCGGGACAGATGAGAACACCGGGGAGCTGTTTTTT	CASGTDENTGELFF
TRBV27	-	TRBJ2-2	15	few	TGTGCCAGCAGTTTATCGCGGGCCGGGACCGGGGAGCTGTTTTTT	CASSLSRAGTGELFF